One sample yielded the 26 T cell receptor beta chains listed below, sequenced in a study of beta chain features in type 1 diabetes. Study outcomes and limitations: Patients with Type 1 diabetes showed moderately but significantly shorter TCRB CDR3s in all four CD4+ subsets.

The antigens for these receptors are not known. Expressed TCRB transcripts were sequenced because the entire RNA isolate underwent reverse transcription. Sequencing was performed with immunoSEQ multiplex PCR; in TCRdb, only in-frame clones are kept and a portion is missing. The sample shows 160,000 or so clones, roughly 65% of them seen only once. Sequenced material: naive CD4+ T cells from blood. Every receptor here comes from a young man with type 1 diabetes.

The J gene is TRBJ2-1, the V gene TRBV12-2; the table calls TRBD2, which could not be checked here. TRBV12-2 is reported as a pseudogene. This CDR3 region has 18 residues. CDR3 loop: CASRLTAAGTDSYNEQFF. The CDR3 region has the DNA TGTGCAAGTCGCTTAACCGCGGCTGGTACCGATTCCTACAATGAGCAGTTCTTC.

This chain joins TRBV25-1 and TRBJ2-1; weak D call: TRBD2 (7 bases). CDR1 and CDR2 (germline): MGHDK, SYGVNS. The CDR3 is made up of 12 amino acids. The V and J ends lost 11 bases and 5 bases respectively, with 13 bases between them. The CDR3 loop reads CAAEGGDNEQFF. As DNA, the CDR3 is TGTGCCGCAGAAGGGGGGGACAATGAGCAGTTCTTC. The complete variable domain, with remaining parts taken from reference TRBV25-1 and TRBJ2-1, reads EADIYQTPRYLVIGTGKKITLECSQTMGHDKMYWYQQDPGMELHLIHYSYGVNSTEKGDLSSESTVSRIRTEHFPLTLESARPSHTSQYLCAAEGGDNEQFFGPGTRLTVL.

This clone was picked up a small number of times. The gene calls are TRBV30 and TRBJ2-7; no definite D call. V lost 1 base to trimming and J lost 4 bases, with 14 bases between them. This CDR3 is 14 amino acids long. CDR1 and CDR2 (germline): GTSNPN, SVGIG (reference sequence). The chain's CDR3 is CAWSGRLDWYEQYF. The CDR3 DNA follows: TGTGCCTGGAGTGGGCGGTTAGACTGGTACGAGCAGTACTTC.

The genes are TRBV29-1 and TRBJ2-5; D may match TRBD1 or TRBD2 (5 bases each). This CDR3 has 13 residues. Per germline, CDR1 SQVTM and CDR2 ANQGSEA. The germline V and J ends were trimmed by 3 bases and 5 bases, with 13 bases remaining between them. CDR3 protein: CSVEAGWRETQYF. The CDR3 region has the DNA TGCAGCGTTGAGGCAGGGTGGAGGGAGACCCAGTACTTC.

The table lists this clone with a count of one. The rearrangement uses TRBV10-3 and TRBJ2-1; D is perhaps TRBD1 (6 bases). Trimming took off 0 bases at V and 4 bases at J, with 10 bases between the two ends. The CDR3 sequence is 15 residues long. Germline V gene data show CDR1 as ENHRY and CDR2 as SYGVKD. The CDR3: CAISESQGSYNEQFF. CDR3 coding DNA: TGTGCCATCAGTGAGTCCCAGGGGTCGTACAATGAGCAGTTCTTC.

The CDR3 DNA is TGTGCCAGCAGCGTAGGCCCTAGCGGGGGGAACACCGGGGAGCTGTTTTTT. Translated: CASSVGPSGGNTGELFF. This chain uses TRBV9 with TRBJ2-2; 10 positions agree with TRBD2. Germline assignment: CDR1 SGDLS and CDR2 YYNGEE. V shed 0 bases and J 1 base; nucleotides not matched to a gene: 3. The CDR3 runs to 17 residues.

The chain links TRBV28 to TRBJ2-3; the D is unclear. Germline CDR1 is MDHEN and CDR2 is SYDVKM. The CDR3 sequence is 14 residues long. The V end lost 5 bases, the J end lost 2 bases, and 11 bases lay between the germline ends. CDR3 nucleotides: TGTGCCAGCAGTCTCGCCGGGTTCACAGATACGCAGTATTTT. It yields the protein CASSLAGFTDTQYF.

This clone was observed a single time. The chain combines TRBV4-3 with TRBJ2-3; D ambiguous. This CDR3 has 14 amino acids. From germline, CDR1 is LGHNA and CDR2 YSLEER. With 2 bases removed from V and 0 bases from J, the gap between germline ends came to 6 bases. CDR3 DNA sequence: TGCGCCAGCAGCCAAACCTCAAGCACAGATACGCAGTATTTT. Its protein is CASSQTSSTDTQYF.

The chain employs TRBV28 and TRBJ1-2, with D perhaps TRBD1 (6 bases). This CDR3 comprises 15 residues. Germline V gives CDR1 MDHEN, CDR2 SYDVKM. The V end lost 6 bases, the J end lost 0 bases, and 14 bases lay between the germline ends. The DNA for the CDR3 is TGTGCCAGCAGCTCACAGGGTATAGCTAACTATGGCTACACCTTC. Translating gives CASSSQGIANYGYTF.

This chain uses TRBV10-3 with TRBJ2-3; 11 positions agree with TRBD2. The CDR3 consists of 15 residues. V lost 6 bases to trimming and J lost 0 bases; unmatched junction nucleotides: 2. Germline values: CDR1 ENHRY, CDR2 SYGVKD. This CDR3 reads CAIRTSGASTDTQYF. The CDR3 DNA follows: TGTGCCATCAGGACTAGCGGGGCTAGCACAGATACGCAGTATTTT.

Note on this clone: The sample has other DNA sequences that encode this CDR3 too. This chain joins TRBV11-2 and TRBJ2-5; D gene unclear. This CDR3 is built from 12 residues. Germline assignment: CDR1 SGHAT and CDR2 FQNNGV. Trimming stripped 0 bases from V and 5 bases from J, with 4 bases between. CDR3 nucleotides: TGTGCCAGCAGCTTAGATGGGGAGACCCAGTACTTC. Protein: CASSLDGETQYF.

This chain uses TRBV27 with TRBJ2-3; no reliable D call. The V end lost 0 bases, the J end lost 4 bases, and 2 bases lay between the germline ends. CDR1 MNHEY and CDR2 SMNVEV come from the germline V gene (reference sequence). CDR3 length: 12 residues. The CDR3 DNA reads as TGTGCCAGCAGTTTATCCGCAGATACGCAGTATTTT. Amino acid sequence: CASSLSADTQYF.

Concerning this clone itself: Other DNA sequences in this specimen translate into the identical CDR3. The chain has TRBV7-9 and TRBJ2-1; 10 bases are shared with TRBD1. V shed 5 bases, J shed 4 bases, and the junction held 2 bases outside the gene matches. Germline V lookup: CDR1 SEHNR, CDR2 FQNEAQ (reference sequence). The CDR3 totals 14 residues. In DNA form, the CDR3 reads TGTGCCAGCAGCCCGGGACAGGGGTACAATGAGCAGTTCTTC. Its protein product is CASSPGQGYNEQFF.

This clone was seen only a few times. The rearrangement links TRBV2 to TRBJ2-1; D is perhaps TRBD2 (6 bases). CDR1 and CDR2 from the germline V gene are SNHLY and FYNNEI. V lost 2 bases to trimming and J lost 1 base, with 12 bases between them. CDR3 length equals 16 residues. CDR3 loop: CASSERAGWSYNEQFF. DNA for the CDR3: TGTGCCAGCAGTGAAAGGGCGGGGTGGTCCTACAATGAGCAGTTCTTC.

The rearrangement joins TRBV29-1 to TRBJ2-3; D remains unclear. CDR1 is SQVTM and CDR2 is ANQGSEA in the germline V gene. CDR3 size: 13 residues. Trimming cost V 6 bases and J 2 bases, with 12 bases left between them. CDR3: CSVDKINTDTQYF. In DNA, the CDR3 is TGCAGCGTAGACAAAATCAACACAGATACGCAGTATTTT.

The V and J genes are TRBV19 and TRBJ2-7; no definite D call. The CDR3 covers 16 residues. Germline lookup yields CDR1 LNHDA and CDR2 SQIVND (reference sequence). V dropped 5 bases and J dropped 2 bases, with 19 bases sitting between them. DNA of the CDR3: TGTGCCAGTAGTCTGTTTGAACTCGGTGGGGCCTACGAGCAGTACTTC. It yields the protein CASSLFELGGAYEQYF.

This clone was seen just once. The same CDR3 is also encoded by other DNA sequences in this sample. V is TRBV7-9 and J is TRBJ2-5, with TRBD2 identical over 11 bases. There are 14 residues in the CDR3. Germline loops: CDR1 SEHNR, CDR2 FQNEAQ (reference sequence). The V segment lost 5 bases and the J segment 4 bases; nucleotides outside the gene matches: 3. The CDR3 loop reads CASSPGLAGETQYF. The DNA of the CDR3 is TGTGCCAGCAGCCCTGGACTAGCGGGAGAGACCCAGTACTTC.

The chain links TRBV2 to TRBJ2-5; D remains unclear. CDR3 length: 11 residues. From germline, CDR1 is SNHLY and CDR2 FYNNEI. Trimming left V 7 bases short and J 5 bases short, with 8 bases between. The CDR3 sequence: CASTTLETQYF. Here the CDR3 DNA reads TGTGCCAGCACAACCCTGGAGACCCAGTACTTC.

V is TRBV7-9 and J is TRBJ2-3; TRBD2 is a possible D gene (5 bases). Trimming took 1 base from V and 0 from J, leaving 8 bases between them. The germline CDR1 and CDR2 sequences are SEHNR and FQNEAQ (reference sequence). The CDR3 extends over 15 amino acids. The CDR3 reads CASSLVAGSTDTQYF. The CDR3 coding sequence is TGTGCCAGCAGCTTAGTTGCGGGTAGCACAGATACGCAGTATTTT.

This rearrangement joins TRBV2 to TRBJ2-7, with D perhaps TRBD1 (7 bases). V lost 7 bases and J 6 bases, leaving 13 bases between the germline ends. Germline assignment: CDR1 SNHLY and CDR2 FYNNEI. The CDR3 runs to 12 residues. CDR3 residues: CASTQGGGEQYF. The CDR3 DNA follows: TGTGCCAGCACGCAGGGGGGCGGCGAGCAGTACTTC.

This clone came up once. The gene calls are TRBV14 and TRBJ2-1, with TRBD2 matching 7 bases. The CDR3 extends over 16 amino acids. The J segment lost 3 bases and the V segment lost 0 bases, leaving 5 bases of the junction unmatched. Germline CDR1 and CDR2: SGHDN and FVKESK. In nucleotides, the CDR3 is TGTGCCAGCAGCCAAGATGGGGGGGGAAGCTACAATGAGCAGTTCTTC. Translation: CASSQDGGGSYNEQFF.

V usage is TRBV6-5 and J usage is TRBJ2-7; the match to TRBD2 covers 7 bases. V shed 6 bases, J shed 7 bases, and the junction held 6 bases outside the gene matches. The CDR3 covers 12 residues. Germline values: CDR1 MNHEY, CDR2 SVGAGI. The CDR3 loop reads CASRPPGGEQYF. The CDR3 bases are TGTGCCAGCAGACCCCCGGGGGGAGAGCAGTACTTC.

The chain has TRBV14 and TRBJ1-2, with TRBD1 matching over 9 bases. Trimming took 4 bases from V and 2 from J; bases not matched to a gene: 11. This CDR3 has 17 residues. Germline CDR1 is SGHDN and CDR2 is FVKESK. The CDR3 sequence is CASSPPGQGRRNYGYTF. CDR3 nucleotide sequence: TGTGCCAGCAGCCCACCGGGACAGGGAAGGCGAAACTATGGCTACACCTTC. Drawing the rest from reference TRBV14 and TRBJ1-2, the complete variable domain is EAGVTQFPSHSVIEKGQTVTLRCDPISGHDNLYWYRRVMGKEIKFLLHFVKESKQDESGMPNNRFLAERTGGTYSTLKVQPAELEDSGVYFCASSPPGQGRRNYGYTFGSGTRLTVV.

The chain recombines TRBV27 with TRBJ2-1, with TRBD2 matching over 10 bases. The CDR3 extends over 15 amino acids. J lost 4 bases, V lost 8 bases, and 8 bases had no gene match. CDR1 MNHEY and CDR2 SMNVEV come from the germline V gene (reference sequence). As DNA, the CDR3 is TGTGCCAGCCAACCCCCAGCGGGGGGGTACAATGAGCAGTTCTTC. This translates into CASQPPAGGYNEQFF.

The chain uses TRBV4-3 and TRBJ2-2, with D perhaps assigned TRBD1 or TRBD2 (6 bases each). Deletions cut 3 bases from V and 4 bases from J, with 9 bases between. Germline values: CDR1 LGHNA, CDR2 YSLEER. This CDR3 contains 14 residues. The CDR3 bases are TGCGCCAGCAGCCACGGGGGCCTCACCGGGGAGCTGTTTTTT. Its protein product is CASSHGGLTGELFF.

This chain connects TRBV15 to TRBJ2-3, with a tentative D call TRBD2 (6 bases). This CDR3 is built from 17 residues. The V end was cut by 0 bases, the J end by 1 base, with 14 bases between. Germline lookup yields CDR1 LNHNV and CDR2 YYDKDF (reference sequence). The chain's CDR3 is CATSRDLAATGTDTQYF. For the CDR3, the DNA is TGTGCCACCAGCAGAGACTTAGCGGCTACGGGCACAGATACGCAGTATTTT. Full variable domain (missing parts from reference TRBV15 and TRBJ2-3): DAMVIQNPRYQVTQFGKPVTLSCSQTLNHNVMYWYQQKSSQAPKLLFHYYDKDFNNEADTPDNFQSRRPNTSFCFLDIRSPGLGDTAMYLCATSRDLAATGTDTQYFGPGTRLTVL.